The rows below give T cell receptor beta chains drawn from one sample of a study of blood T cell repertoires in COVID-19. The table came from immunoSEQ multiplex PCR; TCRdb's copy has only in-frame clones and leaves some out. The sample lists about 470,000 clones, approximately 90% occurring once. Sequenced material: PBMCs or T cells enriched from blood (not recorded which). Source of these receptors: a woman between 18 and 29 years old who had recovered from COVID-19. The CDR3 runs from the conserved cysteine through the conserved F or W. The D gene is left open where the match is weak. Expanded clones are given a class, and other clones once, few, many or no size at all.

j_gene: TRBJ1-4
d_gene: -
v_gene: TRBV20-1
abundance: -
len: 11
CDR3aa: CSALVVGKLFF
CDR3nt: TGCAGTGCTCTAGTTGTAGGAAAACTGTTTTTT

j_gene: TRBJ2-7
d_gene: TRBD1
v_gene: TRBV5-1
abundance: -
len: 16
CDR3aa: CASTETGGEGTYEQYF
CDR3nt: TGCGCCAGCACCGAGACAGGGGGCGAAGGTACCTACGAGCAGTACTTC

j_gene: TRBJ1-5
d_gene: -
v_gene: TRBV27
abundance: -
len: 17
CDR3aa: CASSQQGRLNSNQPQHF
CDR3nt: TGTGCCAGCAGTCAGCAGGGCCGCCTAAATAGCAATCAGCCCCAGCATTTT

j_gene: TRBJ2-2
d_gene: -
v_gene: TRBV18
abundance: -
len: 17
CDR3aa: CASSPISWGLRTGELFF
CDR3nt: TGTGCCAGCTCACCAATCAGCTGGGGGCTTAGAACCGGGGAGCTGTTTTTT

j_gene: TRBJ2-7
d_gene: -
v_gene: TRBV11-2
abundance: -
len: 14
CDR3aa: CASSPDSVSYEQYF
CDR3nt: TGTGCCAGCAGCCCGGACAGCGTCTCCTACGAGCAGTACTTC

j_gene: TRBJ2-7
d_gene: -
v_gene: TRBV4-1
abundance: -
len: 15
CDR3aa: CASSQGRARGYEQYF
CDR3nt: TGCGCCAGCAGCCAAGGAAGAGCCAGGGGCTACGAGCAGTACTTC

j_gene: TRBJ2-1
d_gene: TRBD2
v_gene: TRBV30
abundance: once
len: 13
CDR3aa: CAWERLAGDEQFF
CDR3nt: TGTGCCTGGGAGCGGCTAGCGGGGGACGAGCAGTTCTTC

j_gene: TRBJ2-5
d_gene: -
v_gene: TRBV10-3
abundance: -
len: 13
CDR3aa: CAISGGLRETQYF
CDR3nt: TGTGCCATCAGTGGGGGGCTCCGGGAGACCCAGTACTTC

j_gene: TRBJ2-2
d_gene: -
v_gene: TRBV5-1
abundance: once
len: 15
CDR3aa: CASSAVSGVTGELFF
CDR3nt: TGCGCCAGCAGCGCCGTGTCGGGGGTTACCGGGGAGCTGTTTTTT

j_gene: TRBJ1-5
d_gene: -
v_gene: TRBV12-3/TRBV12-4
abundance: -
len: 13
CDR3aa: CASSLDSNQPQHF
CDR3nt: TGTGCCAGCAGTTTGGACAGTAATCAGCCCCAGCATTTT

j_gene: TRBJ1-2
d_gene: -
v_gene: TRBV23-1
abundance: -
len: 18
CDR3aa: CASSQSKVPRTDSYGYTF
CDR3nt: TGCGCCAGCAGTCAATCGAAAGTCCCAAGGACAGACTCCTATGGCTACACCTTC

j_gene: TRBJ2-7
d_gene: TRBD1
v_gene: TRBV5-1
abundance: -
len: 16
CDR3aa: CASSFDLGTATYEQYF
CDR3nt: TGCGCCAGCAGCTTCGATCTAGGGACAGCCACCTACGAGCAGTACTTC

j_gene: TRBJ1-5
d_gene: TRBD1
v_gene: TRBV2
abundance: -
len: 15
CDR3aa: CASEYPGGEGQPQHF
CDR3nt: TGTGCCAGCGAATACCCAGGGGGCGAGGGTCAGCCCCAGCATTTT

j_gene: TRBJ2-1
d_gene: -
v_gene: TRBV9
abundance: -
len: 14
CDR3aa: CASSGRNSPLEQFF
CDR3nt: TGTGCCAGCAGCGGGAGGAACTCTCCGCTCGAGCAGTTCTTC

j_gene: TRBJ2-1
d_gene: TRBD1
v_gene: TRBV2
abundance: -
len: 14
CDR3aa: CASNPGTGEGEQFF
CDR3nt: TGTGCCAGCAATCCCGGGACAGGGGAAGGAGAGCAGTTCTTC

j_gene: TRBJ2-1
d_gene: -
v_gene: TRBV27
abundance: -
len: 12
CDR3aa: CASSPQKNEQFF
CDR3nt: TGTGCCAGCAGTCCCCAGAAAAATGAGCAGTTCTTC

j_gene: TRBJ2-3
d_gene: TRBD2
v_gene: TRBV27
abundance: -
len: 16
CDR3aa: CASRRTSGGAADTQYF
CDR3nt: TGTGCCAGCAGGAGGACTAGCGGGGGGGCTGCAGATACGCAGTATTTT

j_gene: TRBJ1-2
d_gene: -
v_gene: TRBV29-1
abundance: -
len: 14
CDR3aa: CSVSLAGGGDGYTF
CDR3nt: TGCAGCGTTTCTCTGGCAGGCGGAGGGGATGGCTACACCTTC

j_gene: TRBJ2-5
d_gene: TRBD2
v_gene: TRBV9
abundance: -
len: 14
CDR3aa: CASSFGTIQETQYF
CDR3nt: TGTGCCAGCAGCTTCGGGACTATCCAAGAGACCCAGTACTTC

j_gene: TRBJ1-6
d_gene: -
v_gene: TRBV5-6
abundance: -
len: 15
CDR3aa: CASSLVARGNSPLHF
CDR3nt: TGTGCCAGCAGCTTGGTAGCCAGGGGTAATTCACCCCTCCACTTT

j_gene: TRBJ2-1
d_gene: -
v_gene: TRBV19
abundance: once
len: 13
CDR3aa: CASSISGNNEQFF
CDR3nt: TGTGCCAGTAGTATATCCGGGAACAATGAGCAGTTCTTC

j_gene: TRBJ1-5
d_gene: -
v_gene: TRBV30
abundance: -
len: 12
CDR3aa: CAWSARNQPQHF
CDR3nt: TGTGCCTGGAGTGCCCGGAATCAGCCCCAGCATTTT

j_gene: TRBJ2-5
d_gene: TRBD1
v_gene: TRBV30
abundance: -
len: 15
CDR3aa: CAWKGAGAVQETQYF
CDR3nt: TGTGCCTGGAAGGGGGCAGGGGCAGTCCAAGAGACCCAGTACTTC

j_gene: TRBJ1-2
d_gene: -
v_gene: TRBV19
abundance: -
len: 15
CDR3aa: CASSISLGANYGYTF
CDR3nt: TGTGCCAGTAGCATATCCTTGGGAGCTAACTATGGCTACACCTTC

j_gene: TRBJ1-4
d_gene: TRBD1
v_gene: TRBV19
abundance: -
len: 18
CDR3aa: CASSSRGQPFATNEKLFF
CDR3nt: TGTGCCAGTAGTAGCCGGGGACAGCCATTTGCAACTAATGAAAAACTGTTTTTT

j_gene: TRBJ1-1
d_gene: -
v_gene: TRBV7-2
abundance: -
len: 13
CDR3aa: CASSLGVHTEAFF
CDR3nt: TGTGCCAGCAGCTTAGGAGTCCACACTGAAGCTTTCTTT

j_gene: TRBJ1-2
d_gene: -
v_gene: TRBV6-5
abundance: -
len: 15
CDR3aa: CASSWVQKGSYGYTF
CDR3nt: TGTGCCAGCAGTTGGGTCCAAAAGGGGTCCTATGGCTACACCTTC

j_gene: TRBJ2-6
d_gene: -
v_gene: TRBV25-1
abundance: -
len: 17
CDR3aa: CASSESGRGAGANVLTF
CDR3nt: TGTGCCAGCAGTGAATCAGGCAGGGGGGCCGGGGCCAACGTCCTGACTTTC

j_gene: TRBJ2-5
d_gene: TRBD2
v_gene: TRBV7-2
abundance: -
len: 16
CDR3aa: CASSPPLAGGEETQYF
CDR3nt: TGTGCCAGCAGCCCCCCTCTGGCGGGGGGGGAAGAGACCCAGTACTTC

j_gene: TRBJ2-7
d_gene: -
v_gene: TRBV19
abundance: -
len: 14
CDR3aa: CASSTDHRSYEQYF
CDR3nt: TGTGCCAGTAGTACAGATCACAGATCCTACGAGCAGTACTTC

j_gene: TRBJ2-2
d_gene: -
v_gene: TRBV4-1
abundance: -
len: 15
CDR3aa: CASRLPGTSTGELFF
CDR3nt: TGCGCCAGCAGATTGCCGGGAACTTCGACCGGGGAGCTGTTTTTT

j_gene: TRBJ1-1
d_gene: -
v_gene: TRBV28
abundance: -
len: 14
CDR3aa: CASSWGGMNTEAFF
CDR3nt: TGTGCCAGCAGTTGGGGGGGCATGAACACTGAAGCTTTCTTT

j_gene: TRBJ1-3
d_gene: -
v_gene: TRBV18
abundance: -
len: 14
CDR3aa: CASSRGGTGNTIYF
CDR3nt: TGTGCCAGCTCGCGAGGGGGAACAGGAAACACCATATATTTT

j_gene: TRBJ2-5
d_gene: -
v_gene: TRBV19
abundance: -
len: 13
CDR3aa: CASSIRGQETQYF
CDR3nt: TGTGCCAGTAGTATCAGGGGCCAAGAGACCCAGTACTTC

j_gene: TRBJ2-1
d_gene: TRBD2
v_gene: TRBV11-2
abundance: once
len: 16
CDR3aa: CASSSLAGTTYNEQFF
CDR3nt: TGTGCCAGCAGCTCTCTAGCGGGGACCACATACAATGAGCAGTTCTTC

j_gene: TRBJ1-1
d_gene: TRBD1
v_gene: TRBV5-4
abundance: -
len: 14
CDR3aa: CASSLETGGTEAFF
CDR3nt: TGTGCCAGCAGCTTGGAGACAGGGGGCACTGAAGCTTTCTTT

j_gene: TRBJ2-3
d_gene: -
v_gene: TRBV11-2
abundance: -
len: 15
CDR3aa: CASSPMGASTDTQYF
CDR3nt: TGTGCCAGCAGCCCTATGGGGGCTAGCACAGATACGCAGTATTTT

j_gene: TRBJ2-5
d_gene: TRBD1
v_gene: TRBV6-5
abundance: -
len: 15
CDR3aa: CASIEDRGIQETQYF
CDR3nt: TGTGCCAGCATCGAGGACAGGGGAATCCAAGAGACCCAGTACTTC

j_gene: TRBJ2-7
d_gene: TRBD1
v_gene: TRBV6-5
abundance: few
len: 14
CDR3aa: CASIRGQGTYEQYF
CDR3nt: TGTGCCAGCATTCGCGGACAGGGGACCTACGAGCAGTACTTC

j_gene: TRBJ1-6
d_gene: -
v_gene: TRBV5-1
abundance: -
len: 14
CDR3aa: CASSLQTVNSPLHF
CDR3nt: TGCGCCAGCAGCTTACAGACAGTTAATTCACCCCTCCACTTT

j_gene: TRBJ1-1
d_gene: TRBD1
v_gene: TRBV28
abundance: -
len: 12
CDR3aa: CASEKTGIQAFF
CDR3nt: TGTGCCAGCGAGAAGACAGGGATTCAAGCTTTCTTT

j_gene: TRBJ1-1
d_gene: TRBD1
v_gene: TRBV5-1
abundance: -
len: 16
CDR3aa: CASSSRDRGGNTEAFF
CDR3nt: TGCGCCAGCAGCTCCCGGGACAGGGGGGGGAACACTGAAGCTTTCTTT

j_gene: TRBJ2-7
d_gene: -
v_gene: TRBV7-2
abundance: -
len: 14
CDR3aa: CASSLVPDMREQYF
CDR3nt: TGTGCCAGCAGCTTAGTCCCCGATATGCGGGAGCAGTACTTC

j_gene: TRBJ1-4
d_gene: -
v_gene: TRBV5-1
abundance: -
len: 16
CDR3aa: CASSSLPGATNEKLFF
CDR3nt: TGCGCCAGCAGCTCTCTCCCAGGTGCAACTAATGAAAAACTGTTTTTT

j_gene: TRBJ1-1
d_gene: TRBD1
v_gene: TRBV24-1
abundance: -
len: 15
CDR3aa: CATSDGGTGVTRPFF
CDR3nt: TGTGCCACCAGTGATGGGGGGACAGGAGTGACGAGGCCTTTCTTT

j_gene: TRBJ1-2
d_gene: TRBD1
v_gene: TRBV12-3/TRBV12-4
abundance: -
len: 13
CDR3aa: CASRPTGAGGYTF
CDR3nt: TGTGCCAGCAGACCGACAGGGGCCGGCGGCTACACCTTC

j_gene: TRBJ1-6
d_gene: TRBD1
v_gene: TRBV6-5
abundance: -
len: 15
CDR3aa: CASSYGTGGYSPLHF
CDR3nt: TGTGCCAGCAGTTACGGGACAGGGGGCTATTCACCCCTCCACTTT

j_gene: TRBJ2-5
d_gene: TRBD2
v_gene: TRBV2
abundance: -
len: 15
CDR3aa: CASSPLAGSGETQYF
CDR3nt: TGTGCCAGCAGCCCTCTAGCGGGATCAGGGGAGACCCAGTACTTC

j_gene: TRBJ2-1
d_gene: -
v_gene: TRBV18
abundance: -
len: 12
CDR3aa: CASSGTGNEQFF
CDR3nt: TGTGCCAGCTCAGGGACTGGCAATGAGCAGTTCTTC

j_gene: TRBJ1-5
d_gene: -
v_gene: TRBV5-1
abundance: -
len: 13
CDR3aa: CASSLGAGQPQHF
CDR3nt: TGCGCCAGCAGCTTGGGGGCTGGTCAGCCCCAGCATTTT

j_gene: TRBJ2-2
d_gene: -
v_gene: TRBV20-1
abundance: -
len: 13
CDR3aa: CSASTPGTGELFF
CDR3nt: TGCAGTGCTAGTACCCCGGGCACCGGGGAGCTGTTTTTT

j_gene: TRBJ2-3
d_gene: TRBD2
v_gene: TRBV5-1
abundance: once
len: 16
CDR3aa: CASSSYLAGSRDTQYF
CDR3nt: TGCGCCAGCAGCTCTTATCTAGCGGGGTCGAGGGATACGCAGTATTTT

j_gene: TRBJ1-1
d_gene: TRBD1
v_gene: TRBV28
abundance: -
len: 14
CDR3aa: CASSLQGFGIGAFF
CDR3nt: TGTGCCAGCAGTCTACAGGGGTTCGGGATAGGAGCTTTCTTT

j_gene: TRBJ1-2
d_gene: -
v_gene: TRBV15
abundance: -
len: 13
CDR3aa: CATSDSGAYGYTF
CDR3nt: TGTGCCACCAGCGACTCAGGGGCCTATGGCTACACCTTC